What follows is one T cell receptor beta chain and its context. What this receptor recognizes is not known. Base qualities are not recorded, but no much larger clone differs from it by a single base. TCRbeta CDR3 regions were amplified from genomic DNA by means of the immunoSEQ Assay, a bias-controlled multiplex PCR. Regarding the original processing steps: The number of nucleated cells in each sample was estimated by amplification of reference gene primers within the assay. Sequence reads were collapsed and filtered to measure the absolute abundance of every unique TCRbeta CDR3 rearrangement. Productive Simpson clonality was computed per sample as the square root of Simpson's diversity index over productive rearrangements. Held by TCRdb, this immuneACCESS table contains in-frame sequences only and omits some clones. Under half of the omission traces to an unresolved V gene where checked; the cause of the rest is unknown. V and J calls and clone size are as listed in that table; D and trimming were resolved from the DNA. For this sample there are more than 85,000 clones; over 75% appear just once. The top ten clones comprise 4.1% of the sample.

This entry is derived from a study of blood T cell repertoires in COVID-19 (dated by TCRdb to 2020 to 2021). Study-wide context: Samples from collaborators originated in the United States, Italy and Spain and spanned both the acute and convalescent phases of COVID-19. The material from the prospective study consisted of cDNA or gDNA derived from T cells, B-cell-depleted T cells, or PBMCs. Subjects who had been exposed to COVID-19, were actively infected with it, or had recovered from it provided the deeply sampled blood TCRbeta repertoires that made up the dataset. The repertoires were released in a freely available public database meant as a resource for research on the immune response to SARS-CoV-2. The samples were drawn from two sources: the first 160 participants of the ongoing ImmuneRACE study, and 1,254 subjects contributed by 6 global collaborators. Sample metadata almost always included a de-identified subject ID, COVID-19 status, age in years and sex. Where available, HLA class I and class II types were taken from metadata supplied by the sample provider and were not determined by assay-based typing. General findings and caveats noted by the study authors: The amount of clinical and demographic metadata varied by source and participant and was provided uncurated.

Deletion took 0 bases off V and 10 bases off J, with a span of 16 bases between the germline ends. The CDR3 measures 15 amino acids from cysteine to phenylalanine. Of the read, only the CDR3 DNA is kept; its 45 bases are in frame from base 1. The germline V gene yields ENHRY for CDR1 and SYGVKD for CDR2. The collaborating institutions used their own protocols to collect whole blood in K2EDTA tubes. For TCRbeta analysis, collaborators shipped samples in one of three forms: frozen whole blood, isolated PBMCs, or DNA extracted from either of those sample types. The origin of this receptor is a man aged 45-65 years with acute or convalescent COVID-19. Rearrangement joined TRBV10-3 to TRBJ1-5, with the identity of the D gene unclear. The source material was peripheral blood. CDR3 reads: CAISESILANRPQHF. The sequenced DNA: TGTGCCATCAGTGAGTCGATCCTAGCGAATCGACCCCAGCATTTT.